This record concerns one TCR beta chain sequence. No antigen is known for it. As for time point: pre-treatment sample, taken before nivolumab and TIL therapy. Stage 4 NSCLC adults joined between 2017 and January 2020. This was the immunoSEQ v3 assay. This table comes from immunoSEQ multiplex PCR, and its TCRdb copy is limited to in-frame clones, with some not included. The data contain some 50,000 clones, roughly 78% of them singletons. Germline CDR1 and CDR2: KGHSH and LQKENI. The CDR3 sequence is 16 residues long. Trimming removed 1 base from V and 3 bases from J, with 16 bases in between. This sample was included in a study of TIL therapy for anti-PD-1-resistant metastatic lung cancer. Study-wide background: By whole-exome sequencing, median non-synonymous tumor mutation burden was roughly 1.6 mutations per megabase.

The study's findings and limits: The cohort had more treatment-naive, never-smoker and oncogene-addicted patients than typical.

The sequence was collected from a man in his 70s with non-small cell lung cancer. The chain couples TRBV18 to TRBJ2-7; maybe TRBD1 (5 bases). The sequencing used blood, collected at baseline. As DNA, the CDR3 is TGTGCCAGCTCACCACGATCGACAGTGGATGGCTACGAGCAGTACTTC. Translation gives CASSPRSTVDGYEQYF.